This entry features one T cell receptor beta chain sequence. The entry originates in a study of shared clonotypes between healthy human individuals. CD4+ cells yielded CD45RA+ naive and CD45RA-negative memory subsets. The method was immunoSEQ multiplex PCR; TCRdb's version includes in-frame clones alone and lacks a portion of them. The sample contains 850,000 to 1,200,000 clones, under 80% of which appear only once. The CDR3 is 13 amino acids. Germline CDR1 and CDR2: ENHRY and SYGVKD. V lost 0 bases to trimming and J lost 3 bases, with 5 bases between them. This chain connects TRBV10-3 to TRBJ1-2, with D unclear. This clonotype was sampled from a man aged 18 to 29 in good health. Specimen: memory CD4+ T cells sorted from blood. Subset of the sample: CD45RA-negative fraction. The CDR3 DNA sequence: TGTGCCATCAGTGAGTCCCGGGACTATGGCTACACCTTC. This encodes CAISESRDYGYTF.